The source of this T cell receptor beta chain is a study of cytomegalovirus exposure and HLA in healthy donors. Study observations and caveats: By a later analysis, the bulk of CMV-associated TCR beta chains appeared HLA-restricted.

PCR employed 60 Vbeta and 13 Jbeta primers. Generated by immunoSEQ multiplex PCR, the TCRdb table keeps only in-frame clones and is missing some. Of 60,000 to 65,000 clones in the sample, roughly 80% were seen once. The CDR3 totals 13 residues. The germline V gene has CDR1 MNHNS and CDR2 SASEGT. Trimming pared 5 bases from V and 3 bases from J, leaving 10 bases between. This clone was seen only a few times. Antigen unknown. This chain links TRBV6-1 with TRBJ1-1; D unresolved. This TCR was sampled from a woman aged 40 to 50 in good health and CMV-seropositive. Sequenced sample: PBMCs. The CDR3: CASSFSEDTEAFF. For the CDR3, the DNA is TGTGCCAGCAGTTTTTCAGAGGACACTGAAGCTTTCTTT.